A selection of T cell receptor beta chains follows, all from one sample in a study of OX40 agonist ivuxolimab in advanced cancers. TCRdb keeps only in-frame clones here, not all; method: immunoSEQ multiplex PCR. The table records roughly 45,000 clones, 84% of them present only once. The sample in question was CD4+ or CD8+ T cells sorted from blood, obtained in a trial of the OX40 agonist ivuxolimab. The receptors shown here come from an adult with an advanced solid tumor such as melanoma, head and neck, liver or kidney cancer. Each CDR3 is given with its conserved first and last residue. A D gene is named only where the DNA matches it firmly. Some rows have no size entry. The others give once, few or many, or a class for an expanded clone.

j_gene | v_gene | d_gene | abundance | CDR3nt | CDR3aa
TRBJ2-7 | TRBV7-6 | . | . | TGTGCCAGCAGCGCCCGACAGAACTCCTACGAGCAGTACTTC | CASSARQNSYEQYF
TRBJ2-7 | TRBV5-5 | . | . | TGTGCCAGCAGCTTCTCTCAGGGGCCCTACGAGCAGTACTTC | CASSFSQGPYEQYF
TRBJ2-3 | TRBV10-2 | . | . | TGCGCCAGCAGTGAGCCAGGGAACACAGATACGCAGTATTTT | CASSEPGNTDTQYF
TRBJ1-1 | TRBV27 | . | . | TGTGCCAGCAGTTTACTCCCCCGGGAGGGCCGAGGAGCTTTCTTT | CASSLLPREGRGAFF
TRBJ2-1 | TRBV11-2 | . | few | TGTGCCAGCAGCTTTGGAGGTCTTGAGCAGTTCTTC | CASSFGGLEQFF
TRBJ2-3 | TRBV27 | . | . | TGTGCCAGCAGTTTCGGGACTAGCACAGATACGCAGTATTTT | CASSFGTSTDTQYF
TRBJ1-1 | TRBV6-5 | . | . | TGTGCCAGCAGTTACCGGGGGATGAACACTGAAGCTTTCTTT | CASSYRGMNTEAFF
TRBJ2-7 | TRBV19 | . | once | TGTGCCAGTAGTCCTGGGCTCGAGCAGTACTTC | CASSPGLEQYF
TRBJ2-5 | TRBV10-3 | TRBD2 | . | TGTGCCACCCGACTAGCGGGAGAGCGAGTGGGAGAGACCCAGTACTTC | CATRLAGERVGETQYF
TRBJ2-3 | TRBV9 | . | . | TGTGCCAGCAGCGTAGCACCCGGGAGCACAGATACGCAGTATTTT | CASSVAPGSTDTQYF
TRBJ2-7 | TRBV5-5 | TRBD1 | . | TGTGCCAGCAGCTCCGGGACAGGGATGGACGAGCAGTACTTC | CASSSGTGMDEQYF
TRBJ2-7 | TRBV28 | TRBD1 | . | TGTGCCAGCAGGGGCGGGACAGGGACCTACGAGCAGTACTTC | CASRGGTGTYEQYF
TRBJ2-5 | TRBV7-2 | TRBD1 | . | TGTGCCAGCAGCCCCCGGGACAGGGGGGGTGAGACCCAGTACTTC | CASSPRDRGGETQYF
TRBJ1-2 | TRBV20-1 | . | . | TGCAGTGCCTTGGGGGGGTACGGCTACACCTTC | CSALGGYGYTF
TRBJ1-2 | TRBV7-2 | . | few | TGTGCCAGCAGCTCGACGACAGCCAACTTCTATGGCTACACCTTC | CASSSTTANFYGYTF
TRBJ2-1 | TRBV5-6 | . | once | TGTGCCAGCAGCTTGGGTGCGGCGAGCTCCTACAATGAGCAGTTCTTC | CASSLGAASSYNEQFF
TRBJ2-3 | TRBV7-6 | TRBD2 | . | TGTGCCAGCAGCTGGACTAGCGGGAGAACAGATACGCAGTATTTT | CASSWTSGRTDTQYF
TRBJ2-3 | TRBV25-1 | . | few | TGTGCCAGCAGTCCCGGTGGGGATACGCAGTATTTT | CASSPGGDTQYF
TRBJ2-1 | TRBV4-1 | . | . | TGCGCCAGCAGCCAAGCTATCGGGAGTGAAGATGAGCAGTTCTTC | CASSQAIGSEDEQFF
TRBJ2-7 | TRBV13 | . | . | TGTGCCAGCAGCTTAGAGGTTAGGCCTACAGAGTCCTACGAGCAGTACTTC | CASSLEVRPTESYEQYF
TRBJ1-1 | TRBV6-1 | . | . | TGTGCCAGCAGTGGCTTGTTAGGGCGCACTGAAGCTTTCTTT | CASSGLLGRTEAFF
TRBJ2-7 | TRBV6-5 | . | . | TGTGCCAGCAGTTACGCGGCGCTCGACGAGCAGTACTTC | CASSYAALDEQYF
TRBJ2-7 | TRBV11-3 | . | . | TGTGCCAGCAGACAAGCAAAAGGTCGGGGTTCTTCCTTCTACGAGCAGTACTTC | CASRQAKGRGSSFYEQYF
TRBJ1-5 | TRBV2 | . | once | TGTGCCAGCAAAGACGAAGTGGGAGGCAATCAGCCCCAGCATTTT | CASKDEVGGNQPQHF
TRBJ2-7 | TRBV5-1 | . | . | TGCGCCAGCAGCTTGAACAGCGGCTACGAGCAGTACTTC | CASSLNSGYEQYF
TRBJ2-1 | TRBV4-1 | . | . | TGCGCCAGCAGCCATCCGGGACTCCCAAACAATGAGCAGTTCTTC | CASSHPGLPNNEQFF
TRBJ2-7 | TRBV9 | . | . | TGTGCCAGCAGCGCATTCCCCGGACAGCCTTACGAGCAGTACTTC | CASSAFPGQPYEQYF
TRBJ1-1 | TRBV13 | . | few | TGTGCCAGCAGCCATTTTAGCAGGGGCTTAAACACTGAAGCTTTCTTT | CASSHFSRGLNTEAFF